This T cell receptor beta chain was documented in a study of shared clonotypes between healthy human individuals. Study at large: The composition of the donors was a couple of women and a few men aged 18 to 49. There were three CD4 naive, three CD4 memory, two CD8 naive and one CD8 memory plates per donor.

Sorted-subset replicate PCR reactions were performed with around 210 ng DNA, corresponding to tens of thousands of T cell genomes. Clones were read by immunoSEQ multiplex PCR, and TCRdb kept only the in-frame ones, dropping some. Of some 2.1 million clones in the sample, just under 95% are singletons; the top ten hold roughly 1%. Turning to this clone: Its specificity is not known.

Broader study findings: Among non-shared clonotypes, generation probabilities were lower than among those shared by all four donors.

Naive CD8 populations comprised CD45RO-negative cells positively selected for CCR7, excluding terminally differentiated effector memory CD45RA+ cells. The TCR originated in a man between 18 and 29 years old in good health. Material for sequencing was naive CD8+ T cells sorted from blood.

The CDR3 DNA follows: TGTGCCAGCAGTAGCGTTTCGGGAGCCGAGCAGTACTTC. Amino acid sequence: CASSSVSGAEQYF. The chain employs TRBV6-5 and TRBJ2-7; possibly TRBD2 for D (6 bases). The CDR3 contains 13 residues. V lost 5 bases to trimming and J lost 6 bases, with 14 bases between them. The germline V gene has CDR1 MNHEY and CDR2 SVGAGI.